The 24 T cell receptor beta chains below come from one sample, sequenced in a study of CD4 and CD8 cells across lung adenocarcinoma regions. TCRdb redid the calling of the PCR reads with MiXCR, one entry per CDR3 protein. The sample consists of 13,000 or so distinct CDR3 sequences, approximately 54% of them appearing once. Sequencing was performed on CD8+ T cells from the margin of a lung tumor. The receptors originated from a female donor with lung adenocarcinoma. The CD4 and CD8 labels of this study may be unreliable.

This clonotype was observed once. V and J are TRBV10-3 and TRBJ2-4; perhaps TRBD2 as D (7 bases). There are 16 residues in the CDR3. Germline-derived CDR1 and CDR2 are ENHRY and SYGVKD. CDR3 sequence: CACGDWGGRAQKIQYF. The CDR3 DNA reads TGTGCTTGCGGCGACTGGGGGGGCCGTGCCCAAAAGATCCAGTACTTC.

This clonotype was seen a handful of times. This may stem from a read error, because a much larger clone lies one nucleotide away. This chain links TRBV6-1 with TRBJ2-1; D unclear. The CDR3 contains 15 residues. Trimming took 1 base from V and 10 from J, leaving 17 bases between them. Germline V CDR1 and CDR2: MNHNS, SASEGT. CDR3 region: CASSEGNRVSYEQFF. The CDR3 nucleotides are TGTGCCAGCAGTGAAGGCAATAGGGTTTCCTACGAGCAGTTCTTC.

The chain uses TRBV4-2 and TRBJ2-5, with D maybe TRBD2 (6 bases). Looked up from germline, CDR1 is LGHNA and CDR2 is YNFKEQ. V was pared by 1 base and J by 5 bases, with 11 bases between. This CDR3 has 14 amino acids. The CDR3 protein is CASSQGLGRETQYF. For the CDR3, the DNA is TGTGCCAGCAGCCAAGGACTAGGGAGGGAGACCCAGTACTTC.

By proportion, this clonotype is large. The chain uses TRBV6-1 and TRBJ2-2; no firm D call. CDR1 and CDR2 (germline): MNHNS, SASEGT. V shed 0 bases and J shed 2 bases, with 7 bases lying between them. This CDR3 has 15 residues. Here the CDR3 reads CASSEAQDNTGELFF. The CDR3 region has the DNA TGTGCCAGCAGTGAAGCCCAAGACAACACCGGGGAGCTGTTTTTT.

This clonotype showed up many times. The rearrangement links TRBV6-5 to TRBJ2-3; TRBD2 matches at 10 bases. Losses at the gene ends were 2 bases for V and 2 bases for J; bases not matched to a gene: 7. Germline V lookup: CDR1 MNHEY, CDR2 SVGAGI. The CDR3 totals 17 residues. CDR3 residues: CASSYGGTSVPTDTQYF. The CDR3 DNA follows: TGTGCCAGCAGTTACGGGGGGACTAGCGTCCCCACAGATACGCAGTATTTT.

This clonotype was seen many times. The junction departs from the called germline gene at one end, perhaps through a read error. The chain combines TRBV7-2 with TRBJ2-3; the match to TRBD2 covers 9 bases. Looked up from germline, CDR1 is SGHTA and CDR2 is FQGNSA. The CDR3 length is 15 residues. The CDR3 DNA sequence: TGTGCCAGCAGCCTAGCGGGGCGGGGGCTGGCGACGCAGTATTTT. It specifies CASSLAGRGLATQYF.

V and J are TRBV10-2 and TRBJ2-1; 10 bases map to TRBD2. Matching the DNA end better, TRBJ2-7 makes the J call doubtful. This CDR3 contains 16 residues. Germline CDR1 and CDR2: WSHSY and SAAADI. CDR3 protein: CASSEGPPLAGAEQYV. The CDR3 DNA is TGCGCCAGCAGTGAAGGCCCCCCGCTAGCGGGAGCCGAGCAGTACGTC.

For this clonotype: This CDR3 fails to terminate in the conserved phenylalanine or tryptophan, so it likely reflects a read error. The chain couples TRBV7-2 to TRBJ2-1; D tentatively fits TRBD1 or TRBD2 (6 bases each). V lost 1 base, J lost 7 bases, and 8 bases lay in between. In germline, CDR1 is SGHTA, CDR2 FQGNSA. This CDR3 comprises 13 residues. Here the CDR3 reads CASSLGGANEQFC. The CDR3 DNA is TGTGCCAGCAGCTTAGGGGGGGCTAATGAGCAGTTCTGC.

The CDR3 loop is CASSRTGSNEQFF. The DNA for the CDR3 is TGCGCCAGCAGTAGGACAGGGTCCAATGAGCAGTTCTTC. The chain carries TRBV10-1 and TRBJ2-1; TRBD1 aligns across 8 bases. Unmatched junction bases numbered 3, after V lost 5 bases and J lost 6 bases. Germline CDR1 WNHNN, CDR2 SYGVQD (reference sequence). This CDR3 spans 13 amino acids.

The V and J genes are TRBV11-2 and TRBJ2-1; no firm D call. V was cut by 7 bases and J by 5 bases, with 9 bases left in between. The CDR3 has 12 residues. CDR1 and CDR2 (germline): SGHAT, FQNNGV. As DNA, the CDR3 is TGTGCCAGCAATGGGTTTGACAATGAGCAGTTCTTC. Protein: CASNGFDNEQFF.

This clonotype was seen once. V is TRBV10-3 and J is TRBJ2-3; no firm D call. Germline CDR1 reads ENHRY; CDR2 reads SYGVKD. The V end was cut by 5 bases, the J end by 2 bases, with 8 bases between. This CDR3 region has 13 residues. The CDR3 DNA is TGTGCCATCAGTATGGTTGCCACAGATACGCAGTATTTT. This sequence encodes CAISMVATDTQYF.

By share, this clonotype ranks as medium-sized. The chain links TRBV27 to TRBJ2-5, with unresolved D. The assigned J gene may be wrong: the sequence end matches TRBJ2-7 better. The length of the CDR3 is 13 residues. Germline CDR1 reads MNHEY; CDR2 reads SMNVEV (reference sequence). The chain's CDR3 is CASSLLGMDEQYF. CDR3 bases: TGTGCCAGCAGTTTGTTGGGTATGGACGAGCAGTACTTC.

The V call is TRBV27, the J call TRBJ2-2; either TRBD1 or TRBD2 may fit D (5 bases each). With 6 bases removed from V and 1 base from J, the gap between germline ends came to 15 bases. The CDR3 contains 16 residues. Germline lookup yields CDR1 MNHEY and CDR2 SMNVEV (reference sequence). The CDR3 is CASSPEGLGNTGELFF. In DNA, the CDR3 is TGTGCCAGCAGCCCAGAGGGGTTAGGGAACACCGGGGAGCTGTTTTTT.

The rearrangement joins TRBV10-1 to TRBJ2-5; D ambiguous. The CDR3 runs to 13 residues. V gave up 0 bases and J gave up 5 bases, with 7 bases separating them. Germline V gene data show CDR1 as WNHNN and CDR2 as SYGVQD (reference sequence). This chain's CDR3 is CASSESLGETQYF. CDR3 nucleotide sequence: TGCGCCAGCAGTGAGTCCCTGGGGGAGACCCAGTACTTC.

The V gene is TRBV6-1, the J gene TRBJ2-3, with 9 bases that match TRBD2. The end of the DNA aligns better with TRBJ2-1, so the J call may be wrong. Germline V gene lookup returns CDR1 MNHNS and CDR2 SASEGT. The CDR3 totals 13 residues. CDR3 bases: TGTGCCAGCGGTAGCGGGAGCCACAATGAGCAGTTCTTC. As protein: CASGSGSHNEQFF.

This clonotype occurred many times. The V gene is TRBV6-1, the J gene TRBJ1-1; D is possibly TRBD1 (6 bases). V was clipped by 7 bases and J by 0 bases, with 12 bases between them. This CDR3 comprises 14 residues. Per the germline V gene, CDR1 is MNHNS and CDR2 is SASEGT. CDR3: CASTRGQLNTEAFF. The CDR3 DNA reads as TGTGCCAGCACCCGAGGACAGTTGAACACTGAAGCTTTCTTT.

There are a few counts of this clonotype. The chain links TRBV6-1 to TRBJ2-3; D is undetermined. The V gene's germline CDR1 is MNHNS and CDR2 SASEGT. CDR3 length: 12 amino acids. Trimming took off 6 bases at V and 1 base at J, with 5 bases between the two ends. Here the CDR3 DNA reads TGTGCCAGCAGCAAGGGCACAGATACGCAGTATTTT. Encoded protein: CASSKGTDTQYF.

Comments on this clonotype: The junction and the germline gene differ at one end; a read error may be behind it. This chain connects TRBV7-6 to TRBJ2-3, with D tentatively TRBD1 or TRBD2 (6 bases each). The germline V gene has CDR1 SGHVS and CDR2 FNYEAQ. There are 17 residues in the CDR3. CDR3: CASSLEGGSTITDTQYF. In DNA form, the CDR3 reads TGTGCCAGCAGCTTAGAGGGGGGCTCCACCATCACAGATACGCAGTATTTC.

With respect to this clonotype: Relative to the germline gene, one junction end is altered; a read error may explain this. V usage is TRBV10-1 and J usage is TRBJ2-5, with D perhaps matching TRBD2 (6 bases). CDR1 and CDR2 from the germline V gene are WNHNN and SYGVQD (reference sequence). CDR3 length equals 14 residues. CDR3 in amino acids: CAGSGGSDEETQYF. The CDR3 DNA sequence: TGCGCGGGCAGTGGGGGGAGTGACGAGGAGACGCAGTACTTC.

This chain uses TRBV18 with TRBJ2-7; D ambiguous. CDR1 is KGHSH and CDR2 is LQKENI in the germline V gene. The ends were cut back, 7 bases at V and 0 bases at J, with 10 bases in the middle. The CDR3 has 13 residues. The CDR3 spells CASWERSSYEQYF. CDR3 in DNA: TGTGCCAGCTGGGAACGGAGCTCCTACGAGCAGTACTTC.

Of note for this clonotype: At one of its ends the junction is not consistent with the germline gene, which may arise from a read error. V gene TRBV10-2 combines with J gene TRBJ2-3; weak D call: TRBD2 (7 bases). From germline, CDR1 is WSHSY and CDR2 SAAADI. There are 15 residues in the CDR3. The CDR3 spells CASGAGPGGKNTQYF. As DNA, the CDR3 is TGCGCCAGCGGCGCGGGGCCGGGGGGCAAAAATACTCAGTATTTC.

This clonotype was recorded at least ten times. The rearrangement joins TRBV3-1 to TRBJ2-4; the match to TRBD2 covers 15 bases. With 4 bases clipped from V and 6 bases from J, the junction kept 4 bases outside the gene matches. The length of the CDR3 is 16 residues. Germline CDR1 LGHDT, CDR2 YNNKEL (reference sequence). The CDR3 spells CASSRGLAGGINIQYF. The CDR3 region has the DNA TGTGCCAGCAGCCGCGGACTAGCGGGGGGGATAAACATTCAGTACTTC.

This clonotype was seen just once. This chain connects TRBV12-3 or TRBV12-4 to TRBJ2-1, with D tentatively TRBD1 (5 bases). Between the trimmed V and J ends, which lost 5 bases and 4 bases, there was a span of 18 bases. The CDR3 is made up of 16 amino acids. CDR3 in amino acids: CASSPDIGGIYNEQFF. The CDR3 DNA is TGTGCCAGCAGTCCGGACATCGGCGGCATATACAATGAGCAGTTCTTC.

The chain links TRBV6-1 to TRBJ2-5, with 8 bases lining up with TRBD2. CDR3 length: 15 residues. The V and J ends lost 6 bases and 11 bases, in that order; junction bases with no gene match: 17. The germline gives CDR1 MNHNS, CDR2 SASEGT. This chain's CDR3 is CASSQNSGMVGEQYF. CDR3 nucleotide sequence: TGTGCCAGCAGCCAAAATAGCGGGATGGTGGGGGAGCAGTACTTC.